This T cell receptor beta chain was obtained from a study of identical twins. Points from the study as a whole: Out-of-frame alpha sequences shared between twins exhibited an excess of low generation probability. Among monozygotic twins, out-of-frame TCR alpha sharing exceeded what models predicted. Insertions were reduced in abundant cord blood beta clonotypes but not in memory repertoires.

There were only healthy Caucasians among the donors. Looked up from germline, CDR1 is SEHNR and CDR2 is FQNEAQ (reference sequence). The CDR3 length is 13 residues. V lost 5 bases and J lost 4, with 10 bases in between. MiXCR, applied by TCRdb to the 5' RACE reads, yields one record per CDR3 protein. Among fewer than 350,000 distinct CDR3 sequences listed, less than 9% were seen once. About this clonotype: The antigen remains undetermined.

These same records also appear under a second study, on yellow fever vaccine responses in identical twins.

This clonotype was sampled from a woman younger than 30 in good health. This rearrangement joins TRBV7-9 to TRBJ2-3; D gene uncertain. The sample taken for sequencing was memory (CD45RO+) T cells sorted from blood. This CDR3 reads CASSPKGPDTQYF. CDR3 DNA: TGTGCCAGCAGCCCGAAGGGCCCAGATACGCAGTATTTT.